Listed here are 8 T cell receptor beta chains from one sample, sequenced in a study of early T cells in non-severe SARS-CoV-2 infection (dated by TCRdb to the early 2020s). Libraries were prepared through 5' RACE. The instrument given in TCRdb is NextSeq 500. The public reads were quality trimmed at Q25 with fastp and then assembled into clones with MiXCR by TCRdb, keeping productive beta chains. Every CDR3 protein is listed once, alongside the most common genes and DNA of its rows. Counted in this sample were approximately 74,000 distinct CDR3 sequences; 11% to 15% of them appeared once. The top ten hold roughly 11% of the sample. The sequenced sample was whole blood. Source of these receptors: an adult who was a healthcare worker with PCR-confirmed SARS-CoV-2 infection or an uninfected control (not recorded which).

This chain links TRBV6-5 with TRBJ1-1; D unclear. CDR3 length: 12 amino acids. Per germline, CDR1 MNHEY and CDR2 SVGAGI. Trimming removed 6 bases from V and 10 bases from J, with 15 bases in between. The CDR3 DNA reads as TGTGCCAGCAGACCTTCCGTTGGCGGAGCTTTCTTT. It is translated as CASRPSVGGAFF.

The genes are TRBV12-3 or TRBV12-4 and TRBJ1-5; D not certain. Deletions cut 8 bases from V and 6 bases from J, with 14 bases between. CDR3 length: 13 amino acids. The CDR3 DNA is TGTGCCAGCCTTTCGGAGGGCGGTCAGCCCCAGCATTTT. This sequence encodes CASLSEGGQPQHF.

V and J are TRBV14 and TRBJ2-3; D unresolved. The CDR3 covers 14 residues. The germline V gene encodes CDR1 SGHDN and CDR2 FVKESK. V was trimmed by 4 bases and J by 1 base, leaving 9 bases between them. CDR3 loop: CASSPLLGTDTQYF. The CDR3 region has the DNA TGTGCCAGCAGCCCCCTCCTTGGCACAGATACGCAGTATTTT.

This clonotype was detected only a few times. The gene calls are TRBV6-5 and TRBJ1-1, with D possibly being TRBD1 (5 bases). CDR1 is MNHEY, CDR2 SVGAGI, per germline. The CDR3 is 12 residues long. V was cut by 8 bases and J by 5 bases, with 12 bases left in between. The CDR3 DNA reads as TGTGCCAGCGGACACCCAAGGACTGAAGCTTTCTTT. It codes for CASGHPRTEAFF.

This clonotype turned up a few times. The J gene is TRBJ1-4, the V gene TRBV4-1; 7 positions agree with TRBD1. J lost 4 bases, V lost 6 bases, and 5 bases had no gene match. CDR3 length: 14 residues. CDR1 MGHRA and CDR2 YSYEKL come from the germline V gene. DNA of the CDR3: TGCGCCAGCAGGAAGACAGGGAGTAATGAAAAACTGTTTTTT. Its translation: CASRKTGSNEKLFF.

There are many counts of this clonotype. A junction end diverges from the germline sequence, so it may reflect a read error. The chain combines TRBV9 with TRBJ2-2; D is possibly TRBD2 (7 bases). Germline CDR1 is SGDLS and CDR2 is YYNGEE. The CDR3 covers 15 residues. The CDR3 DNA sequence: TGTGCCAGCAGCCCCCGGGGGGCGACAACCGGAGAGCTGTTTTTT. Translated, it gives CASSPRGATTGELFF. The whole variable domain, remainder taken from reference TRBV9 and TRBJ2-2, is DSGVTQTPKHLITATGQRVTLRCSPRSGDLSVYWYQQSLDQGLQFLIQYYNGEERAKGNILERFSAQQFPDLHSELNLSSLELGDSALYFCASSPRGATTGELFFGEGSRLTVL.

This clonotype appeared many times. J is TRBJ2-7 and V is TRBV6-2 or TRBV6-3; D is ambiguous. CDR1 is MNHEY, CDR2 SVGEGT, per germline. V was clipped by 7 bases and J by 2 bases, with 12 bases between them. CDR3 length: 13 residues. In DNA, the CDR3 is TGTGCCAGCATCCTGGCTGGAACCTACGAGCAGTACTTC. This sequence encodes CASILAGTYEQYF.

This chain joins TRBV6-5 and TRBJ2-2, with TRBD2 matching over 7 bases. CDR3 length equals 13 residues. Germline V gene data show CDR1 as MNHEY and CDR2 as SVGAGI. The V segment lost 5 bases and the J segment 6 bases; nucleotides outside the gene matches: 3. CDR3: CASSKTSSGELFF. The CDR3 DNA reads as TGTGCCAGCAGTAAGACTAGCTCCGGGGAGCTGTTTTTT.